This T cell receptor (beta chain) was retrieved from a study of identifying expanded T cells in peripheral blood. During the collection period, no donor immune events like infections were recorded. Produced via immunoSEQ multiplex PCR; TCRdb's table is partial and in-frame only. This sample has some 120,000 clones, with around four fifths found just once. The germline CDR1 and CDR2 sequences are SNHLY and FYNNEI. The CDR3 consists of 13 residues. V lost 4 bases and J 2 bases, leaving 8 bases between the germline ends. J is TRBJ2-5 and V is TRBV2; D ambiguous. Sequenced sample: blood. The TCR was taken from a person between 18 and 69 years old in good health. Here the CDR3 reads CASSGNRQETQYF. The CDR3, as DNA: TGTGCCAGCAGTGGGAACAGACAAGAGACCCAGTACTTC.